A single T cell receptor (beta chain) is shown here with its context. This entry comes from a study of blood T cell repertoires in COVID-19. Clones were sequenced by immunoSEQ multiplex PCR, and TCRdb holds only the in-frame ones, with some missing. The profile covers some 100,000 clones, with 81% appearing a single time and nearly 25% taken by the ten largest. Germline assignment: CDR1 SGHRS and CDR2 YFSETQ. The CDR3 length is 15 residues. J lost 3 bases, V lost 3 bases, and 5 bases had no gene match. Source material: peripheral blood. The chain employs TRBV5-1 and TRBJ2-5, with 10 bases that match TRBD1. This clonotype originated in a man older than 75 with active or convalescent COVID-19. Here the CDR3 DNA reads TGCGCCAGCAGCTCCCCCGGGACAGGGGAAGAGACCCAGTACTTC. It encodes CASSSPGTGEETQYF.